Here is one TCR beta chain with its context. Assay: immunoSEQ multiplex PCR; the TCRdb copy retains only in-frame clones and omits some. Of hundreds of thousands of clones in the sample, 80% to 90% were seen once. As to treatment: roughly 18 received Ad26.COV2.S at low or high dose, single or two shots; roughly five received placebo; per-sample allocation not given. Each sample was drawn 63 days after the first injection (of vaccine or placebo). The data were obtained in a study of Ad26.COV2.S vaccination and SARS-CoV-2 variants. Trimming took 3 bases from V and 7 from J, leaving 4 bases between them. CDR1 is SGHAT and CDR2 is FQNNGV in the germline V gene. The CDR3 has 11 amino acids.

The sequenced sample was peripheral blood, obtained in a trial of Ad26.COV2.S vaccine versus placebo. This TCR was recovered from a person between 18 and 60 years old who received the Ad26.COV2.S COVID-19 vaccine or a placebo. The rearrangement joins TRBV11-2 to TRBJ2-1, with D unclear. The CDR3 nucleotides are TGTGCCAGCAGCTTGGGTAATGAGCAGTTCTTC. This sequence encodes CASSLGNEQFF.